These 9 T cell receptor beta chains came from one sample sequenced in a study of cytomegalovirus exposure and HLA in healthy donors. The PCR used 60 Vbeta and 13 Jbeta primers. TCRdb's table, derived via immunoSEQ multiplex PCR, lists solely in-frame clones and lacks some. This sample has over 120,000 clones; roughly 80% occur once, and the top ten carry roughly 2.9%. Material: PBMCs. The receptors derive from a woman aged 30 to 39 in good health and CMV-seronegative.

This chain connects TRBV7-9 to TRBJ2-1, with TRBD2 identical over 8 bases. J gave up 2 bases and V 5 bases, and 8 bases lay outside the gene matches. The CDR3 runs 16 residues. Germline V gene sequence: CDR1 SEHNR, CDR2 FQNEAQ (reference sequence). CDR3 amino acids: CASSRGGRTTYNEQFF. In DNA, the CDR3 is TGTGCCAGCAGCAGAGGCGGGAGGACTACCTACAATGAGCAGTTCTTC.

The V gene is TRBV5-1, the J gene TRBJ2-7; tentative D call: TRBD1 (6 bases). The CDR3 runs to 15 residues. V lost 5 bases and J 3 bases, leaving 18 bases between the germline ends. Looked up from germline, CDR1 is SGHRS and CDR2 is YFSETQ. The CDR3 DNA is TGCGCCAGCAGTAAAATTCCCTCAGGGGACTACGAGCAGTACTTC. Translation: CASSKIPSGDYEQYF.

The rearrangement links TRBV7-2 to TRBJ1-1; tentative D call: TRBD1 (6 bases). The V gene lost 6 bases and the J gene lost 1 base, with 21 bases spanning the gap. This CDR3 has 17 residues. From germline, CDR1 is SGHTA and CDR2 FQGNSA. CDR3 nucleotides: TGTGCCAGCAGTCGCCCTGGGGCAGGGGTGAAGAACACTGAAGCTTTCTTT. Translated, it gives CASSRPGAGVKNTEAFF.

The chain combines TRBV5-1 with TRBJ2-7; TRBD1 matches 8 bases. J was trimmed by 7 bases and V by 0 bases; bases with no gene match: 9. The CDR3 is 15 residues long. Germline lookup yields CDR1 SGHRS and CDR2 YFSETQ. CDR3 sequence reads: CASSLGSGGRWEQYF. CDR3 DNA: TGCGCCAGCAGCTTGGGCTCAGGGGGCCGATGGGAGCAGTACTTC.

CDR3 region: CASAGTAGGWETQYF. The CDR3 DNA follows: TGTGCCAGCGCGGGGACAGCCGGAGGGTGGGAGACCCAGTACTTC. V usage is TRBV9 and J usage is TRBJ2-5; perhaps TRBD1 as D (7 bases). The germline V gene has CDR1 SGDLS and CDR2 YYNGEE. Trimming took off 7 bases at V and 5 bases at J, with 21 bases between the two ends. The CDR3 is 15 residues long.

The chain recombines TRBV5-1 with TRBJ2-3; no definite D call. This CDR3 region has 15 residues. V gave up 8 bases and J gave up 0 bases, with 16 bases separating them. Germline V gives CDR1 SGHRS, CDR2 YFSETQ. This chain's CDR3 is CASNPQSVSTDTQYF. CDR3 DNA: TGCGCCAGTAACCCGCAGAGCGTCAGCACAGATACGCAGTATTTT.

The genes are TRBV9 and TRBJ2-7; D is undetermined. Trimming left V 0 bases short and J 2 bases short, with 12 bases between. The germline CDR1 and CDR2 sequences are SGDLS and YYNGEE. The CDR3 has 15 amino acids. The CDR3 here is CASSVGTVKTYEQYF. CDR3 DNA: TGTGCCAGCAGCGTAGGAACAGTCAAAACCTACGAGCAGTACTTC.

The chain uses TRBV30 and TRBJ2-3; 10 bases are shared with TRBD1. Unmatched junction bases numbered 7, after V lost 3 bases and J lost 1 base. The CDR3 has 16 amino acids. Germline lookup yields CDR1 GTSNPN and CDR2 SVGIG (reference sequence). The CDR3 DNA reads TGTGCCTGGAGCCCAACCGGGACAGGGGGCACAGATACGCAGTATTTT. Amino acid sequence: CAWSPTGTGGTDTQYF.

V gene TRBV28 combines with J gene TRBJ2-7; 9 bases fit TRBD2. Germline lookup yields CDR1 MDHEN and CDR2 SYDVKM. V dropped 2 bases and J dropped 6; count of bases not matched to a gene: 5. The CDR3 extends over 14 amino acids. The CDR3 spells CASSLRREGREQYF. CDR3 DNA: TGTGCCAGCAGTTTACGGCGGGAGGGCCGCGAGCAGTACTTC.